These 5 T cell receptor beta chains were all obtained from the same sample, sequenced in a study of shared clonotypes between healthy human individuals. The method was immunoSEQ multiplex PCR; TCRdb's version includes in-frame clones alone and lacks a portion of them. The sample records some 1.5 million clones, around 97% being singletons. Sequencing was done on a sample of naive CD4+ T cells sorted from blood. This sample's subset: CD45RA+ positively selected. These TCRs come from a man aged 30-40 years in good health.

The J gene is TRBJ2-1, the V gene TRBV15; 7 bases align to TRBD2. The junction had 19 bases not matched to a gene; V was cut back by 0 bases and J by 8 bases. In germline, CDR1 is LNHNV, CDR2 YYDKDF (reference sequence). The length of the CDR3 is 19 residues. The CDR3 is CATSRDYREVWRERDEQFF. The CDR3 DNA reads TGTGCCACCAGCAGAGATTACAGAGAAGTTTGGCGGGAGAGGGATGAGCAGTTCTTC.

The chain uses TRBV5-5 and TRBJ1-5; D gene unclear. V lost 0 bases and J lost 8, with 12 bases in between. The CDR3 totals 14 residues. Germline V gene lookup returns CDR1 SGHKS and CDR2 YYEKEE (reference sequence). The CDR3, as DNA: TGTGCCAGCAGCTTGGGGCGACCGGGAGAGCCCCAGCATTTT. Translation gives CASSLGRPGEPQHF.

This clone showed up just once. J is TRBJ1-1 and V is TRBV28; 9 nucleotides align to TRBD1. The trim removed 4 bases at V and 5 bases at J, leaving 5 bases unmatched. The germline V gene has CDR1 MDHEN and CDR2 SYDVKM. This CDR3 spans 14 amino acids. The CDR3 here is CASSSGDRVTEAFF. The CDR3 nucleotides are TGTGCCAGCAGTTCCGGGGACAGGGTGACTGAAGCTTTCTTT.

V usage is TRBV2 and J usage is TRBJ2-3; D might be TRBD2 (6 bases). The germline V gene has CDR1 SNHLY and CDR2 FYNNEI. The CDR3 consists of 15 residues. Trimming stripped 4 bases from V and 6 bases from J, with 17 bases between. As DNA, the CDR3 is TGTGCCAGCAGTGGACTAGGCGGAGGCGCCGATACGCAGTATTTT. Protein product: CASSGLGGGADTQYF.

The chain is built from TRBV5-1 and TRBJ2-3, with D hard to call. Germline V lookup: CDR1 SGHRS, CDR2 YFSETQ. This CDR3 is built from 14 residues. The V end lost 4 bases, the J end lost 4 bases, and 13 bases lay between the germline ends. The CDR3 sequence: CASSPPSGADTQYF. The DNA of the CDR3 is TGCGCCAGCAGCCCCCCTTCTGGGGCAGATACGCAGTATTTT.